The T cell receptor (beta chain) under discussion was sequenced for a study of T cells in localized non-small cell lung cancer (dated by TCRdb to 2020 to 2022). Background on the whole study: Comparing tumors with uninvolved tumor-adjacent lungs, the study looked at the T cell repertoires of 236 patients with early-stage NSCLC. The cohort consisted of approximately 240 treatment-naive NSCLC patients whose localized lung tumors had been resected. Of the NSCLC patients, around 140 were male and about 97 were female, and the mean age was approximately 66 years. The investigation overall reported the following: Uninvolved tumor-adjacent lung showed the highest T cell clonality, higher than tumor, which suggests more focused antigenic responses in the adjacent lung. Since the design was exploratory, TCR variables were selected using unadjusted p-values with no false-discovery rate correction. Higher blood T cell density associated with longer overall survival, while higher adjacent-lung clonality associated with shorter survival. Multi-region tumor sequencing was not performed, so intratumor heterogeneity could not be excluded. Of the top 100 tumor clones, a median of 57 were detected in paired uninvolved adjacent lung; approximately 28 were also among that lung's top 100.

At diagnosis, tumor, uninvolved tumor-adjacent lung and peripheral blood were collected and then preserved as a mix of FFPE and fresh-frozen material. For TCR repertoire profiling, the blood samples were analyzed as peripheral blood mononuclear cells. This clone turned up a few times. It lacks a known antigen. No qualities accompany the bases; no much larger clone lies one base away. The germline V gene provides CDR1 SGHAT and CDR2 FQNNGV. The CDR3 holds 14 amino acids from the cysteine to the phenylalanine. Of the read, only the CDR3 DNA is kept; its 42 bases are in frame from base 1. The junction shows trimming of 2 bases on V and 1 base on J, plus 3 bases between the germline ends. The immunoSEQ Assay was used to sequence TCR beta CDR3 regions from DNA. For the original study's pipeline: To compute T cell density, TCR beta template counts were normalized to usable DNA, which was estimated by amplifying housekeeping genes. Richness was estimated using the preseqR package, with extrapolation to 400,000 templates for PBMC samples and to 120,000 templates for tissue samples. Clonality was defined by subtracting Pielou's evenness from one. Tissue-enriched TCRs were identified through differential abundance testing performed on productive amino-acid clonotypes, with a minimum total count of 5 and an alpha of 0.1. The Jaccard Index and the Morisita Overlap Index were used to quantify repertoire overlap between compartments. GLIPH grouped TCR beta CDR3s together with public tetramer-defined viral CDR3s, and a viral motif had to include at least three viral sequences and show V-gene enrichment. The clones in this table, taken by TCRdb from immuneACCESS, are in-frame only. Not every clone is retained; where verified, under half of the shortfall comes from an unresolved V gene, and the cause of the rest is unknown. The V and J calls and clone size are taken from that table; D and trimming were inferred from the DNA. This sample comprises 30,000 to 35,000 clones, roughly 89% of them detected only once. The top ten clones comprise around 2.9% of the sample.

The source material was peripheral blood, sampled before any cancer treatment. This chain is built from TRBV11-2 and TRBJ2-6; the D gene identity is not certain. The source is a female donor of 60 years or more with stage I lung adenocarcinoma. The CDR3 region: CASSLLSGANVLTF. The bases read TGTGCCAGCAGCTTATTGTCTGGGGCCAACGTCCTGACTTTC.